This TCR beta chain appears in the sequencing data of a study of blood T cell repertoires in COVID-19. Study as a whole: From the United States, Italy and Spain came samples of acute and convalescent COVID-19. PBMCs, B-cell-depleted T cells, or T cells were the source of the cDNA or gDNA that made up the material.

CDR1 and CDR2 from the germline V gene are SEHNR and FQNEAQ (reference sequence). This CDR3 comprises 13 residues. V dropped 1 base and J dropped 7 bases, with 5 bases sitting between them. In the study's own analysis: Reference gene primer amplification yielded estimated nucleated cell counts. The method was immunoSEQ multiplex PCR; TCRdb's version includes in-frame clones alone and lacks a portion of them. V, J and clone size are taken as reported in that table, and D and trimming were inferred from the DNA itself. The table includes roughly 70,000 clones, under 90% detected once. Sequencing used peripheral blood. This clonotype was obtained from a man aged 70 or older who had recovered from COVID-19. V is TRBV7-9 and J is TRBJ1-6; D unclear. The CDR3: CASSLEQNSPLHF. CDR3 in DNA: TGTGCCAGCAGCTTAGAACAGAATTCACCCCTCCACTTT.